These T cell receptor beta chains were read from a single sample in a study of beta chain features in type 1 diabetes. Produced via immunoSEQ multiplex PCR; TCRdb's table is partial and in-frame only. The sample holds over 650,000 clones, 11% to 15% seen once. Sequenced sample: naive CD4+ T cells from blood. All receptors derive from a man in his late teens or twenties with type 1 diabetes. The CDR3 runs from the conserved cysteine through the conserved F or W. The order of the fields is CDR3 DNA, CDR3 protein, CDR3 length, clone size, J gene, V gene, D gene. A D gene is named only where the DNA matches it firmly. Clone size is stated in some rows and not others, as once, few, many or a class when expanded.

CDR3 DNA: TGTGCCAGCAACAAACAGGGCTCAGATACGCAGTATTTT
CDR3 protein: CASNKQGSDTQYF
CDR3 length: 13
clone size: -
J gene: TRBJ2-3
V gene: TRBV6-5
D gene: -

CDR3 DNA: TGTGCCAGCAGCTTGGTGGGGACAAGGACCACAGATACGCAGTATTTT
CDR3 protein: CASSLVGTRTTDTQYF
CDR3 length: 16
clone size: few
J gene: TRBJ2-3
V gene: TRBV11-3
D gene: -

CDR3 DNA: TGTGCCAGCAGCTCGAGGACTAGCGCCACAGATACGCAGTATTTT
CDR3 protein: CASSSRTSATDTQYF
CDR3 length: 15
clone size: few
J gene: TRBJ2-3
V gene: TRBV5-4
D gene: TRBD2

CDR3 DNA: TGTGCCAGCAGCTTGGTAGCGGGAGGTGACAATGAGCAGTTCTTC
CDR3 protein: CASSLVAGGDNEQFF
CDR3 length: 15
clone size: few
J gene: TRBJ2-1
V gene: TRBV5-4
D gene: TRBD2

CDR3 DNA: TGCGCCAGCAGCCCCGCAATGGAGACCCAGTACTTC
CDR3 protein: CASSPAMETQYF
CDR3 length: 12
clone size: few
J gene: TRBJ2-5
V gene: TRBV5-1
D gene: -

CDR3 DNA: TGTGCCAGCTCACCACTAGCATCTGACTTGGGGGAGACCCAGTACTTC
CDR3 protein: CASSPLASDLGETQYF
CDR3 length: 16
clone size: -
J gene: TRBJ2-5
V gene: TRBV18
D gene: -

CDR3 DNA: TGTGCCAGCAGCTTGGATCCGGGCTTCAGCAATCAGCCCCAGCATTTT
CDR3 protein: CASSLDPGFSNQPQHF
CDR3 length: 16
clone size: -
J gene: TRBJ1-5
V gene: TRBV5-4
D gene: -

CDR3 DNA: TGTGCCTTCGGAGGGGCGCGTGGAAACACCATATATTTT
CDR3 protein: CAFGGARGNTIYF
CDR3 length: 13
clone size: -
J gene: TRBJ1-3
V gene: TRBV30
D gene: -

CDR3 DNA: TGTGCCAGCAGAACGGCCCGAGGGGGGGGCGGTGGCTACACCTTC
CDR3 protein: CASRTARGGGGGYTF
CDR3 length: 15
clone size: few
J gene: TRBJ1-2
V gene: TRBV2
D gene: -

CDR3 DNA: TGTGCCAGCAGTGGTCCGGGACAGGGGACAGATACGCAGTATTTT
CDR3 protein: CASSGPGQGTDTQYF
CDR3 length: 15
clone size: few
J gene: TRBJ2-3
V gene: TRBV2
D gene: TRBD1

CDR3 DNA: TGTGCCAGCAGCGTCAGCGGAGGGGCGCAGTATTTT
CDR3 protein: CASSVSGGAQYF
CDR3 length: 12
clone size: few
J gene: TRBJ2-3
V gene: TRBV9
D gene: -

CDR3 DNA: TGCGCCAGCAGCTTCCGTCGCCAAGAGACCCAGTACTTC
CDR3 protein: CASSFRRQETQYF
CDR3 length: 13
clone size: few
J gene: TRBJ2-5
V gene: TRBV5-1
D gene: -

CDR3 DNA: TGCGCCAGCAGCCGAGGACAGGGTGGAGATACGCAGTATTTT
CDR3 protein: CASSRGQGGDTQYF
CDR3 length: 14
clone size: few
J gene: TRBJ2-3
V gene: TRBV5-1
D gene: TRBD1

CDR3 DNA: TGCGCCAGTGGGGCTAGCATTCCAGATACGCAGTATTTT
CDR3 protein: CASGASIPDTQYF
CDR3 length: 13
clone size: few
J gene: TRBJ2-3
V gene: TRBV5-1
D gene: -

CDR3 DNA: TGTGCCAGCAGTTCCAGGGAATGGCAGTACTTC
CDR3 protein: CASSSREWQYF
CDR3 length: 11
clone size: few
J gene: TRBJ2-7
V gene: TRBV6-6
D gene: -

CDR3 DNA: TGTGCCAGCAGCCAAAGCACAGATACGCAGTATTTT
CDR3 protein: CASSQSTDTQYF
CDR3 length: 12
clone size: -
J gene: TRBJ2-3
V gene: TRBV7-9
D gene: -

CDR3 DNA: TGCGCCAGCAGCGCGAAACCCCTCCGGGGTAGCGGGTGGGGAGATGAGCAGTTCTTC
CDR3 protein: CASSAKPLRGSGWGDEQFF
CDR3 length: 19
clone size: -
J gene: TRBJ2-1
V gene: TRBV5-1
D gene: TRBD2

CDR3 DNA: TGTGCCACCGGGTACAGACAGGGGGCCCCGAAAGAGACTGAAGCTTTCTTT
CDR3 protein: CATGYRQGAPKETEAFF
CDR3 length: 17
clone size: few
J gene: TRBJ1-1
V gene: TRBV15
D gene: TRBD1

CDR3 DNA: TGTGCCTGGAAGCGGGGGAGGACTGAAGCTTTCTTT
CDR3 protein: CAWKRGRTEAFF
CDR3 length: 12
clone size: -
J gene: TRBJ1-1
V gene: TRBV30
D gene: -

CDR3 DNA: TGCAGCGCTAGCGGAGCTAGCACAGATACGCAGTATTTT
CDR3 protein: CSASGASTDTQYF
CDR3 length: 13
clone size: -
J gene: TRBJ2-3
V gene: TRBV29-1
D gene: TRBD2

CDR3 DNA: TGTGCCAGCAGTCCTAAGAGGGGGGGCCGGGATACGCAGTATTTT
CDR3 protein: CASSPKRGGRDTQYF
CDR3 length: 15
clone size: -
J gene: TRBJ2-3
V gene: TRBV27
D gene: -

CDR3 DNA: TGTGCCAGCAGCTCTCTAGGGGCAGATTCCTACAATGAGCAGTTCTTC
CDR3 protein: CASSSLGADSYNEQFF
CDR3 length: 16
clone size: few
J gene: TRBJ2-1
V gene: TRBV5-6
D gene: -

CDR3 DNA: TGTGCCAGCAGCTTGGGGACAGGGGAGGACGAGCAGTACTTC
CDR3 protein: CASSLGTGEDEQYF
CDR3 length: 14
clone size: -
J gene: TRBJ2-7
V gene: TRBV5-4
D gene: TRBD1

CDR3 DNA: TGTGCCTGGAGTGTGCGGGCAGGGGGCAGCTACACCTTC
CDR3 protein: CAWSVRAGGSYTF
CDR3 length: 13
clone size: -
J gene: TRBJ1-2
V gene: TRBV30
D gene: TRBD1

CDR3 DNA: TGTGCCAGCAGTTTCAGGGATGGAAACACCATATATTTT
CDR3 protein: CASSFRDGNTIYF
CDR3 length: 13
clone size: few
J gene: TRBJ1-3
V gene: TRBV13
D gene: -

CDR3 DNA: TGTGCCAGCAGCTTGGGGGGCTACTCTGGAAACACCATATATTTT
CDR3 protein: CASSLGGYSGNTIYF
CDR3 length: 15
clone size: few
J gene: TRBJ1-3
V gene: TRBV5-4
D gene: -

CDR3 DNA: TGCGCCAGCAGCTTGGATAGCGGGAGCCGCCCAGATACGCAGTATTTT
CDR3 protein: CASSLDSGSRPDTQYF
CDR3 length: 16
clone size: -
J gene: TRBJ2-3
V gene: TRBV5-1
D gene: TRBD2

CDR3 DNA: TGCGCCAGCAGCCAAGATTGGGACAGGGCCCACTACAATGAGCAGTTCTTC
CDR3 protein: CASSQDWDRAHYNEQFF
CDR3 length: 17
clone size: few
J gene: TRBJ2-1
V gene: TRBV4-3
D gene: TRBD1

CDR3 DNA: TGTGCCAGCAGCTTAACGCAAGGGGGAGGCTACACCTTC
CDR3 protein: CASSLTQGGGYTF
CDR3 length: 13
clone size: -
J gene: TRBJ1-2
V gene: TRBV7-3
D gene: -

CDR3 DNA: TGCGCCAGCAGCTTGGGCGGGGCCGAAAATGAAAAACTGTTTTTT
CDR3 protein: CASSLGGAENEKLFF
CDR3 length: 15
clone size: -
J gene: TRBJ1-4
V gene: TRBV5-1
D gene: -

CDR3 DNA: TGTGCCTGGAGTGAAACAGCCGGAAACACCATATATTTT
CDR3 protein: CAWSETAGNTIYF
CDR3 length: 13
clone size: -
J gene: TRBJ1-3
V gene: TRBV30
D gene: -

CDR3 DNA: TGTGCCAGCAGCTTAGGGACAGAATACTATGGCTACACCTTC
CDR3 protein: CASSLGTEYYGYTF
CDR3 length: 14
clone size: few
J gene: TRBJ1-2
V gene: TRBV7-2
D gene: -

CDR3 DNA: TGTGCCAGCAGCCCCGGCGGGCGCTACAATGAGCAGTTCTTC
CDR3 protein: CASSPGGRYNEQFF
CDR3 length: 14
clone size: -
J gene: TRBJ2-1
V gene: TRBV7-2
D gene: -

CDR3 DNA: TGTGCCAGCAGCTTACAACAGGACACTGAAAAACTGTTTTTT
CDR3 protein: CASSLQQDTEKLFF
CDR3 length: 14
clone size: -
J gene: TRBJ1-4
V gene: TRBV7-9
D gene: -

CDR3 DNA: TGTGCCAGCAGTCCACGACCGTACCGGGACAGGGGGTCTAACGAGCAGTTCTTC
CDR3 protein: CASSPRPYRDRGSNEQFF
CDR3 length: 18
clone size: -
J gene: TRBJ2-1
V gene: TRBV27
D gene: TRBD1

CDR3 DNA: TGTGCCAGCAGCCCCTATGGTGAGCACCAAGAGACCCAGTACTTC
CDR3 protein: CASSPYGEHQETQYF
CDR3 length: 15
clone size: few
J gene: TRBJ2-5
V gene: TRBV5-4
D gene: -

CDR3 DNA: TGTGCCAGCCCCAAGCTGGCGGGGAGCACAGATACGCAGTATTTT
CDR3 protein: CASPKLAGSTDTQYF
CDR3 length: 15
clone size: -
J gene: TRBJ2-3
V gene: TRBV18
D gene: -

CDR3 DNA: TGTGCCAGCAGCCCGTCCGCCATAAACAATGAGCAGTTCTTC
CDR3 protein: CASSPSAINNEQFF
CDR3 length: 14
clone size: few
J gene: TRBJ2-1
V gene: TRBV6-6
D gene: -

CDR3 DNA: TGTGCCAGCAGGAAGACAGTGAACACTGAAGCTTTCTTT
CDR3 protein: CASRKTVNTEAFF
CDR3 length: 13
clone size: -
J gene: TRBJ1-1
V gene: TRBV2
D gene: -

CDR3 DNA: TGCGCCAGCAGCCAAGATCCTTTCACCGTCACTGAAGCTTTCTTT
CDR3 protein: CASSQDPFTVTEAFF
CDR3 length: 15
clone size: few
J gene: TRBJ1-1
V gene: TRBV4-3
D gene: -

CDR3 DNA: TGTGCCAGCACCAGATGGGGAGCGGGTCTCTACGAGCAGTACTTC
CDR3 protein: CASTRWGAGLYEQYF
CDR3 length: 15
clone size: -
J gene: TRBJ2-7
V gene: TRBV6-6
D gene: -

CDR3 DNA: TGCAGCGTTTACAGGGGTGGTTCGGCTTTCTTT
CDR3 protein: CSVYRGGSAFF
CDR3 length: 11
clone size: -
J gene: TRBJ1-1
V gene: TRBV29-1
D gene: TRBD1

CDR3 DNA: TGCGCCAGCAGCTTGAATGGGGAGCTGGGCTATGGCTACACCTTC
CDR3 protein: CASSLNGELGYGYTF
CDR3 length: 15
clone size: few
J gene: TRBJ1-2
V gene: TRBV5-1
D gene: -

CDR3 DNA: TGTGCCAGCAGCCAAGATCAATATATGAACACTGAAGCTTTCTTT
CDR3 protein: CASSQDQYMNTEAFF
CDR3 length: 15
clone size: few
J gene: TRBJ1-1
V gene: TRBV4-2
D gene: -

CDR3 DNA: TGTGCCAGCAGTTACCCACAGGGGGCTTACGAGCAGTACTTC
CDR3 protein: CASSYPQGAYEQYF
CDR3 length: 14
clone size: few
J gene: TRBJ2-7
V gene: TRBV6-6
D gene: TRBD1

CDR3 DNA: TGTGCCAGCAGTACACACAGGGGGCAGGGGCCCCAGCATTTT
CDR3 protein: CASSTHRGQGPQHF
CDR3 length: 14
clone size: -
J gene: TRBJ1-5
V gene: TRBV28
D gene: TRBD1